What follows is one T cell receptor (beta chain) and its context. The data derive from a study of monozygotic twins with inflammatory bowel disease. Per the germline V gene, CDR1 is MDHEN and CDR2 is SYDVKM. This CDR3 has 14 amino acids. TCRdb re-called the 5' RACE reads; one entry per CDR3 protein, DNA not given. This sample's table reports under 200,000 distinct CDR3 sequences. This chain uses TRBV28 with TRBJ1-5; lacking DNA, the TRBD1 call made by TCRdb goes unchecked. The sequencing sample was made of blood. The source of this sequence is a human donor with ulcerative colitis or Crohn's disease, or a healthy co-twin of an affected twin (not recorded which). CDR3 sequence reads: CASSLWGVSQPQHF.